This TCR beta chain appears in the sequencing data of a study of OX40 agonist ivuxolimab in advanced cancers. Study in general: Ivuxolimab, which patients received intravenously every 2 weeks, was dosed at 0.01 to 10 mg/kg.

Concerning this clone itself: Its specificity is unknown.

The V gene lost 5 bases and the J gene lost 7 bases, with 23 bases spanning the gap. The CDR3 totals 16 residues. Germline V gene data show CDR1 as SGHVS and CDR2 as FNYEAQ. Produced via immunoSEQ multiplex PCR; TCRdb's table is partial and in-frame only. The profile shows fewer than 85,000 clones, approximately 90% of them singletons. General study points: Clones of CD4+ and CD8+ blood T cells grew by week 6 at doses of 0.1 to 3.0 mg/kg.

This TCR was sampled from an adult with an advanced solid tumor such as melanoma, head and neck, liver or kidney cancer. The chain employs TRBV7-6 and TRBJ1-2; D perhaps matches TRBD1 (5 bases). The sequencing used CD4+ or CD8+ T cells sorted from blood, collected in a trial of the OX40 agonist ivuxolimab. The CDR3 region has the DNA TGTGCCAGCAGCCCGGTCAGAACAGTGGGGGTTGGTGGCTACACCTTC. Protein product: CASSPVRTVGVGGYTF.